The clone carrying this T cell receptor (beta chain) was recorded a few times. TCRbeta library preparation incorporated unique molecular identifiers. TCRdb re-analysed the PCR reads in MiXCR, keeping a single row per CDR3 protein. The sample consists of approximately 350,000 distinct CDR3 sequences, about an eighth of them appearing once. Germline values: CDR1 SQVTM, CDR2 ANQGSEA. The CDR3 spans 14 residues. Trimming took 7 bases from V and 0 from J; bases not matched to a gene: 5. This entry is derived from a study of T-cell reconstitution after alpha-beta-depleted transplantation in children. The material sequenced was PBMCs, taken from the stem cell graft. V gene TRBV29-1 combines with J gene TRBJ2-3, with 9 bases lining up with TRBD2. This sequence was found in a human donor who donated a stem cell graft to a child with Fanconi anemia. The CDR3 bases are TGCAGCGCCGACCTAGCGGGGAGCACAGATACGCAGTATTTT. This gives the protein CSADLAGSTDTQYF.